Shown below are 2 T cell receptor beta chains from a single sample sequenced in a study of T cells in Graves' hyperthyroidism and ophthalmopathy. Amplification of TCR beta CDR3 regions used RNA as the template. Using the HTBI primer set, a first-round RT-PCR was run on the TCR CDR3. TCRdb used MiXCR to reprocess the multiplex PCR reads, holding one entry per CDR3 protein. The repertoire includes a few hundred thousand distinct CDR3 sequences, 46% of them detected once, and just under 8.5% sits in the top ten. The specimen was peripheral blood or thyroid tissue (not recorded which). The receptors originated from a woman aged 18-29 years with Graves' hyperthyroidism.

The J gene is TRBJ1-4, the V gene TRBV29-1; TRBD1 aligns across 7 bases. Per the germline V gene, CDR1 is SQVTM and CDR2 is ANQGSEA. The CDR3 is made up of 13 amino acids. V gave up 3 bases and J gave up 7 bases; unmatched junction bases: 5. CDR3 residues: CSVEDRNTEKLFF. The CDR3 DNA reads as TGCAGCGTTGAGGACAGGAACACTGAAAAACTGTTTTTT.

J is TRBJ1-1 and V is TRBV19, with D hard to call. This CDR3 is built from 18 residues. Trimming removed 5 bases from V and 0 bases from J, with 22 bases in between. Germline V gene lookup returns CDR1 LNHDA and CDR2 SQIVND (reference sequence). This chain's CDR3 is CASSPPGGSAVMNTEAFF. In nucleotides, the CDR3 is TGTGCCAGTAGTCCGCCGGGAGGGTCGGCTGTTATGAACACTGAAGCTTTCTTT.